The 30 T cell receptor beta chains given below trace back to one sample, sequenced in a study of control samples from healthy donors and cancer patients. The protocol was immunoSEQ multiplex PCR, while the TCRdb copy is restricted to in-frame clones and leaves out a portion. The data show tens of thousands of clones, with 89% seen just once and 4.5% to 7% held by the top ten. The sequencing sample was made of blood. The receptors shown here come from a man aged 45-65 years in good health.

V and J are TRBV5-1 and TRBJ1-2; 10 bases map to TRBD1. CDR1 is SGHRS and CDR2 is YFSETQ in the germline V gene. Trimming took 3 bases from V and 5 from J; bases not matched to a gene: 7. CDR3 length equals 15 residues. CDR3 sequence (DNA): TGCGCCAGCAGCTACGGGACAGGGGCCTATTATGGCTACACCTTC. It is translated as CASSYGTGAYYGYTF.

J is TRBJ2-5 and V is TRBV7-3; D gene uncertain. Trimming left V 5 bases short and J 4 bases short, with 8 bases between. The CDR3 has 12 amino acids. CDR1 and CDR2 from the germline V gene are SGHTA and FQGTGA. The DNA for the CDR3 is TGTGCCAGCAGCCCAGATGGAGAGACCCAGTACTTC. Its translation is CASSPDGETQYF.

V is TRBV12-5 and J is TRBJ2-5, with 8 bases matching TRBD1. Germline V gives CDR1 LGHNT, CDR2 FRNRAP. Trimming cost V 5 bases and J 0 bases; bases outside gene matches: 5. This CDR3 region has 15 residues. The CDR3 DNA reads as TGTGCTAGTGGTGTTGGACAGGGCAACCAAGAGACCCAGTACTTC. The encoded protein is CASGVGQGNQETQYF.

For the CDR3, the DNA is TGCAGCGTTGGGGCAGACTATAGCGAGCAGTACTTC. This gives the protein CSVGADYSEQYF. The chain combines TRBV29-1 with TRBJ2-7, with a tentative D call TRBD2 (5 bases). Germline V gene data show CDR1 as SQVTM and CDR2 as ANQGSEA. The V gene lost 4 bases and the J gene lost 6 bases, with 13 bases spanning the gap. The CDR3 covers 12 residues.

The rearrangement joins TRBV5-3 to TRBJ1-4, with 9 bases identical to TRBD1. TRBV5-3 is noted as an ORF with a role that remains uncertain. V lost 0 bases, J lost 8 bases, and 11 bases stayed unmatched. This CDR3 spans 17 amino acids. The CDR3 loop is CARSLADRGRVGEKLFF. In DNA, the CDR3 is TGTGCCAGAAGCTTGGCGGACAGGGGACGGGTGGGGGAAAAACTGTTTTTT.

The gene calls are TRBV6-2 or TRBV6-3 and TRBJ1-6; D is perhaps TRBD1 (5 bases). Germline CDR1 MNHEY, CDR2 SVGEGT. Trimming shortened V by 4 bases and J by 0 bases, and 16 bases separated the two germline ends. The CDR3 has 18 residues. The CDR3 loop is CASSFDSARSSYNSPLHF. The CDR3 bases are TGTGCCAGCAGTTTTGACAGCGCTCGGAGCTCCTATAATTCACCCCTCCACTTT.

CDR3 sequence reads: CASSWERADTQYF. DNA for the CDR3: TGTGCCAGCAGTTGGGAGCGGGCAGATACGCAGTATTTT. The chain joins TRBV5-5 to TRBJ2-3; D perhaps matches TRBD2 (6 bases). With 5 bases removed from V and 4 bases from J, the gap between germline ends came to 11 bases. This CDR3 is 13 amino acids long. Germline loops: CDR1 SGHKS, CDR2 YYEKEE (reference sequence).

The genes are TRBV27 and TRBJ2-2; no definite D call. The length of the CDR3 is 11 residues. Germline V gives CDR1 MNHEY, CDR2 SMNVEV (reference sequence). With 4 bases removed from V and 7 bases from J, the gap between germline ends came to 4 bases. CDR3 bases: TGTGCCAGCAGTTCTCTCGGGGAGCTGTTTTTT. Protein: CASSSLGELFF.

The CDR3 DNA follows: TGTGCCAGCAGTTTGCAGTCGGGTAGAGATACGCAGTATTTT. Its protein product is CASSLQSGRDTQYF. The chain is built from TRBV27 and TRBJ2-3; no definite D call. The V gene lost 3 bases and the J gene lost 5 bases, with 12 bases spanning the gap. This CDR3 region has 14 residues. Germline V lookup: CDR1 MNHEY, CDR2 SMNVEV (reference sequence).

The chain links TRBV4-1 to TRBJ1-5; D not certain. CDR3 length: 15 residues. Germline V gene data show CDR1 as MGHRA and CDR2 as YSYEKL. Trimming took off 0 bases at V and 7 bases at J, with 13 bases between the two ends. CDR3 in DNA: TGCGCCAGCAGCCAAGATCGCGGGGTACGGCAGCCCCAGCATTTT. Residues: CASSQDRGVRQPQHF.

The chain joins TRBV9 to TRBJ2-1; TRBD2 matches at 7 bases. The length of the CDR3 is 15 residues. V gave up 0 bases and J gave up 4 bases; unmatched junction bases: 4. Looked up from germline, CDR1 is SGDLS and CDR2 is YYNGEE. CDR3 loop: CASSVAGGEYNEQFF. The CDR3 DNA reads TGTGCCAGCAGCGTAGCGGGAGGAGAGTACAATGAGCAGTTCTTC.

The chain employs TRBV5-4 and TRBJ2-5, with D possibly called TRBD1 or TRBD2 (5 bases each). The CDR3 loop spans 15 amino acids. The V end was cut by 4 bases, the J end by 2 bases, with 15 bases between. Germline-derived CDR1 and CDR2 are SGHNT and YYREEE (reference sequence). CDR3 amino acids: CASSPGLFGQETQYF. The CDR3, as DNA: TGTGCCAGCAGCCCGGGGCTCTTTGGGCAAGAGACCCAGTACTTC.

The chain carries TRBV29-1 and TRBJ2-5, with D unresolved. The CDR3 extends over 13 amino acids. Germline CDR1 and CDR2: SQVTM and ANQGSEA. Trimming left V 6 bases short and J 3 bases short, with 14 bases between. CDR3 region: CSVLLWSEETQYF. DNA for the CDR3: TGCAGCGTCCTCCTGTGGTCAGAAGAGACCCAGTACTTC.

The chain has TRBV19 and TRBJ1-6; D is undetermined. Germline V gene data show CDR1 as LNHDA and CDR2 as SQIVND (reference sequence). The CDR3 is made up of 15 amino acids. Trimming stripped 6 bases from V and 7 bases from J, with 16 bases between. CDR3 protein: CASRGRQSTNSPLHF. Written as DNA, the CDR3 is TGTGCCAGTAGGGGGAGGCAGTCAACGAATTCACCCCTCCACTTT.

This chain connects TRBV25-1 to TRBJ2-1; no firm D call. The CDR3 loop spans 15 amino acids. Per the germline V gene, CDR1 is MGHDK and CDR2 is SYGVNS. The V end lost 0 bases, the J end lost 9 bases, and 15 bases lay between the germline ends. CDR3 DNA sequence: TGTGCCAGCAGTGAATATGAAAGTGCCATTGGTGAGCAGTTCTTC. This gives the protein CASSEYESAIGEQFF.

Only one count was recorded for this clone. The V gene is TRBV10-3, the J gene TRBJ2-3, with D possibly TRBD2 on 6 matching bases. Trimming pared 3 bases from V and 3 bases from J, leaving 13 bases between. CDR1 is ENHRY, CDR2 SYGVKD, per germline. This CDR3 is built from 15 residues. The CDR3 sequence is CAISDRAGLTDTQYF. The CDR3 DNA sequence: TGTGCCATCAGTGATAGAGCGGGTTTGACAGATACGCAGTATTTT.

V is TRBV6-5 and J is TRBJ2-3, with D perhaps TRBD1 or TRBD2 (5 bases each). The germline CDR1 and CDR2 sequences are MNHEY and SVGAGI. The CDR3 runs 14 residues. V lost 5 bases, J lost 4 bases, and 13 bases lay in between. CDR3: CASSPLLGADTQYF. The CDR3 DNA reads as TGTGCCAGCAGTCCCCTATTGGGGGCAGATACGCAGTATTTT.

The CDR3 nucleotides read TGTGCCAGCAGCCTGGGGACAGGGAAATACGAGCAGTACTTC. Protein sequence: CASSLGTGKYEQYF. The V gene is TRBV28, the J gene TRBJ2-7, with TRBD1 identical over 9 bases. V dropped 6 bases and J dropped 4; count of bases not matched to a gene: 7. The CDR3 is 14 amino acids. Per the germline V gene, CDR1 is MDHEN and CDR2 is SYDVKM.

This chain joins TRBV5-5 and TRBJ2-2; D unresolved. V was trimmed by 0 bases and J by 2 bases, leaving 5 bases between them. CDR1 is SGHKS and CDR2 is YYEKEE in the germline V gene (reference sequence). This CDR3 is built from 14 residues. CDR3 loop: CASSLAPNTGELFF. CDR3 in DNA: TGTGCCAGCAGCTTGGCCCCAAACACCGGGGAGCTGTTTTTT.

This chain uses TRBV19 with TRBJ1-5; a weak D match, TRBD1 (5 bases). The CDR3 loop spans 15 amino acids. Between the trimmed V and J ends, which lost 7 bases and 6 bases, there was a span of 19 bases. Germline CDR1 and CDR2: LNHDA and SQIVND (reference sequence). The CDR3: CASTPRSQGGQPQHF. CDR3 DNA: TGTGCCAGTACCCCGAGGTCCCAGGGAGGTCAGCCCCAGCATTTT. The variable domain in full, completed from reference TRBV19 and TRBJ1-5, reads DGGITQSPKYLFRKEGQNVTLSCEQNLNHDAMYWYRQDPGQGLRLIYYSQIVNDFQKGDIAEGYSVSREKKESFPLTVTSAQKNPTAFYLCASTPRSQGGQPQHFGDGTRLSIL.

The chain employs TRBV6-2 or TRBV6-3 and TRBJ1-5; 7 bases align to TRBD1. CDR1 MNHEY and CDR2 SVGEGT come from the germline V gene. The CDR3 has 17 amino acids. V trimming: 2 bases; J trimming: 4 bases; junction bases outside the gene matches: 11. In nucleotides, the CDR3 is TGTGCCAGCAGTTACAATTTAAGAAGACAGGGTAATCAGCCCCAGCATTTT. This encodes CASSYNLRRQGNQPQHF.

CDR3 nucleotides: TGTGCCAGCAGCCGCTCGACAGGGGAAACTGGAAACACCATATATTTT. This sequence encodes CASSRSTGETGNTIYF. J is TRBJ1-3 and V is TRBV3-1 (or the pseudogene TRBV3-2); 8 nucleotides match TRBD1. Trimming at V came to 4 bases and at J to 2 bases, leaving 7 bases not matched to a gene. This CDR3 has 16 amino acids. CDR1 is LGHDT, CDR2 YNNKEL, per germline (reference sequence).

The chain recombines TRBV3-1 (or the pseudogene TRBV3-2) with TRBJ1-1; possibly TRBD1 for D (5 bases). The germline V gene encodes CDR1 LGHDT and CDR2 YNNKEL (reference sequence). Trimming removed 3 bases from V and 8 bases from J, with 10 bases in between. This CDR3 is built from 12 residues. CDR3 loop: CASSHFREEAFF. CDR3 DNA sequence: TGTGCCAGCAGCCACTTCAGGGAAGAAGCTTTCTTT.

This chain connects TRBV2 to TRBJ2-7; tentatively, D is TRBD2 (5 bases). This CDR3 is built from 12 residues. Germline loops: CDR1 SNHLY, CDR2 FYNNEI. V was shortened by 2 bases and J by 12 bases, with 14 bases between the two germline ends. The CDR3 is CASSESGVFSYF. The DNA of the CDR3 is TGTGCCAGCAGTGAAAGCGGAGTATTCTCGTACTTC.

The chain has TRBV4-1 and TRBJ1-3, with D possibly matching TRBD1 (6 bases). V was cut by 2 bases and J by 0 bases, with 14 bases left in between. The germline gives CDR1 MGHRA, CDR2 YSYEKL. The CDR3 runs 17 residues. The CDR3 region has the DNA TGCGCCAGCAGCCAAACCTCGACAGGCAGCTCTGGAAACACCATATATTTT. As protein: CASSQTSTGSSGNTIYF.

The gene calls are TRBV5-1 and TRBJ2-3; 8 bases fit TRBD2. V shed 1 base, J shed 2 bases, and the junction held 3 bases outside the gene matches. This CDR3 is built from 15 residues. CDR1 is SGHRS, CDR2 YFSETQ, per germline. CDR3 in DNA: TGCGCCAGCAGCTTGACTAGCGGAGCCACAGATACGCAGTATTTT. It specifies CASSLTSGATDTQYF.

The genes are TRBV5-1 and TRBJ2-2; 11 bases are shared with TRBD2. This CDR3 comprises 17 residues. J gave up 5 bases and V 1 base, and 7 bases lay outside the gene matches. Germline CDR1 is SGHRS and CDR2 is YFSETQ. The CDR3 DNA reads TGCGCCAGCAGCTTGCCCCTTACTAGCGGGGGAACCGGGGAGCTGTTTTTT. Translating gives CASSLPLTSGGTGELFF.

This chain connects TRBV7-6 to TRBJ2-5; D remains ambiguous. The CDR3 contains 16 residues. Between the trimmed V and J ends, which lost 2 bases and 2 bases, there was a span of 15 bases. CDR1 is SGHVS, CDR2 FNYEAQ, per germline. CDR3: CASSLKSVAIQETQYF. As DNA, the CDR3 is TGTGCCAGCAGCTTAAAGTCGGTGGCTATACAAGAGACCCAGTACTTC.

The chain is built from TRBV19 and TRBJ1-1; TRBD1 matches at 7 bases. Unmatched junction bases numbered 7, after V lost 1 base and J lost 5 bases. CDR3 size: 15 residues. In germline, CDR1 is LNHDA, CDR2 SQIVND (reference sequence). CDR3 DNA: TGTGCCAGTAGTATAGCGACAGGGTCTAGGACTGAAGCTTTCTTT. Translated, it gives CASSIATGSRTEAFF. Full variable domain (rest looked up from reference TRBV19 and TRBJ1-1): DGGITQSPKYLFRKEGQNVTLSCEQNLNHDAMYWYRQDPGQGLRLIYYSQIVNDFQKGDIAEGYSVSREKKESFPLTVTSAQKNPTAFYLCASSIATGSRTEAFFGQGTRLTVV.

This chain uses TRBV3-1 (or the pseudogene TRBV3-2) with TRBJ2-7; 8 nucleotides align to TRBD2. Germline assignment: CDR1 LGHDT and CDR2 YNNKEL (reference sequence). This CDR3 is built from 19 residues. After removal of 2 bases from V and 1 base from J, the junction contained 16 bases not matched to a gene. CDR3 coding DNA: TGTGCCAGCAGCCAATATACGGGCTGGCAAGCGGGGGTTTCCTACGAGCAGTACTTC. Protein sequence: CASSQYTGWQAGVSYEQYF.